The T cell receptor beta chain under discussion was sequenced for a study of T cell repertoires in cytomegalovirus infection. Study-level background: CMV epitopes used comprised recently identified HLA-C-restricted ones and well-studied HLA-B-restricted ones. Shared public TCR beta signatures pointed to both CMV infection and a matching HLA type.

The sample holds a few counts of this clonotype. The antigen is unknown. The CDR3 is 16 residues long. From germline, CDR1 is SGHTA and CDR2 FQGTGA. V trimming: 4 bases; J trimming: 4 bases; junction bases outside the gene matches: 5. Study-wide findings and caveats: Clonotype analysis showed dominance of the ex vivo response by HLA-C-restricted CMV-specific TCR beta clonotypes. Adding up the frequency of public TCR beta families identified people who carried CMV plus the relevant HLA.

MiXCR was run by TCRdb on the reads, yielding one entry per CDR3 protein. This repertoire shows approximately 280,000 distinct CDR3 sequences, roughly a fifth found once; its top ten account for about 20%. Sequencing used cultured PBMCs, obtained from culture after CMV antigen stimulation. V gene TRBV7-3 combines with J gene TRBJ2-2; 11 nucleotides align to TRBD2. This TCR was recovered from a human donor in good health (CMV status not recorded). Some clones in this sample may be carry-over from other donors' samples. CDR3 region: CASSSPLAGVTGELFF. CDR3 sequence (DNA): TGTGCCAGCAGCTCCCCACTAGCGGGAGTCACCGGGGAGCTGTTTTTT.